The source of this TCR beta chain is a study of CD8 T cells in Susac syndrome (dated by TCRdb to about 2019). Notes on the research overall: Among the sequenced Susac syndrome patients, about 6 had clinically active disease and 8 or 9 were in clinical remission. The study used repertoire sequencing to test whether antigen drove CD8+ T cell activation and differentiation in Susac syndrome. At blood withdrawal, Susac syndrome patients were therapy-naive, treated with corticosteroids (with IVIg additionally given to some), or treated with IVIg alone.

CDR1 and CDR2 are read off the germline V gene as SGHDN and FVKESK. The junction shows trimming of 4 bases on V and 0 bases on J, and the gene matches do not reach 3 bases of it. Measured from the cysteine to the phenylalanine, the CDR3 is 14 residues long. The kept DNA is CDR3 alone, 42 bases in frame from the first base. RNA was extracted with the RNeasy kit and roughly 0.45 to 1 ug was reverse transcribed using random hexamers. TCR beta CDR3 regions were amplified with the immunoSEQ multiplex PCR assay covering 54 Vbeta and 13 Jbeta segments. Bias from PCR amplification was corrected by using a synthetic template baseline for primer optimization and for computational correction. The study's processing was this. Reads were assigned to V, D and J genes according to IMGT and analyzed in immunoSEQ Analyzer, with only productive sequences retained. Clonality was computed as one minus Shannon entropy normalized by log2 of the number of productive unique sequences. For each patient and control, public and private clones were evaluated within the 100 most prevalent clones. Susac-specific clones were defined as absent from healthy and MS cohorts, over a thousand published viral clones and other ImmuneACCESS disease sequences. Through fastp at Q25 and MiXCR, TCRdb rebuilt clones from the public reads, retaining in-frame beta chains. Under each unique CDR3 protein, matching rows form one entry showing the most common genes and DNA. TCRdb, not the authors, supplied the V and J calls. This sample holds 150,000 or so distinct CDR3 sequences; 95% to 96% were observed only once. The ten largest clones capture around 0.12% of the sample.

Points on this clonotype: Its target antigen remains unknown. No qualities accompany the bases; no much larger clone lies one base away.

High-throughput TCR beta sequencing profiled peripheral blood CD8+ and CD4+ T cells from healthy donors, Susac syndrome patients and multiple sclerosis patients. The Susac syndrome patients fulfilled recently defined diagnostic criteria for either definite or probable disease. CD8+ TEMRA cells were enriched by FACS, while bulk CD8+ and CD4+ T cells were purified by magnetic negative isolation. Blood was collected in EDTA tubes and processed within 24 hours, with PBMCs isolated through density gradient centrifugation. PBMCs intended for TCR sequencing were frozen in liquid nitrogen and were later thawed in a 37 degrees C water bath. A purity of at least 90% was achieved for sorted or isolated CD4+, CD8+ and CD8+ TEMRA cells. Results the study describes overall, beyond this receptor: In patients with Susac syndrome, the CD4+ T cell repertoire showed no detectable clonal expansion. The number of individuals in the TCR sequencing and HLA analysis was acknowledged as relatively small.

Specimen: CD4+ T cells from PBMCs. The origin of this receptor is a human donor with Susac syndrome. In this chain, TRBV14 is recombined with TRBJ2-7; 7 middle bases align to TRBD2. For the CDR3, the sequence is CASSLERDSYEQYF. At the DNA level, the sequence is TGTGCCAGCAGCCTGGAGCGGGACTCCTACGAGCAGTACTTC.